This TCR beta chain was sequenced during a study of blood T cell repertoires in COVID-19. On the study more broadly: Sites across the United States, Italy and Spain contributed samples from acute and convalescent COVID-19. The cDNA or gDNA used as material had been derived from T cells, B-cell-depleted T cells, or PBMCs.

The CDR3 extends over 16 amino acids. Germline loops: CDR1 SGDLS, CDR2 YYNGEE. The V gene end was trimmed by 4 bases and the J gene end by 2 bases; junction bases not matched to a gene: 10. Original handling: Reference gene primers were amplified, and this amplification served to estimate nucleated cell counts. Assay: immunoSEQ multiplex PCR; the TCRdb copy retains only in-frame clones and omits some. V, J and clone size are taken as reported in that table, and D and trimming were inferred from the DNA itself. The table shows about 160,000 clones, with less than 90% occurring only once. This TCR came from a woman in her 70s with acute or convalescent COVID-19. V gene TRBV9 combines with J gene TRBJ2-3, with 7 bases identical to TRBD1. The specimen sequenced was peripheral blood. CDR3: CASSPPRDRVTDTQYF. The DNA of the CDR3 is TGTGCCAGCAGCCCCCCCCGCGACAGGGTCACAGATACGCAGTATTTT.